This T cell receptor beta chain is drawn from a study of blood T cell repertoires in COVID-19. Study in general: Acute-phase and convalescent COVID-19 samples originated in the United States, Italy and Spain. PBMCs, B-cell-depleted T cells, or T cells were the source of the cDNA or gDNA that made up the material.

Per the germline V gene, CDR1 is ENHRY and CDR2 is SYGVKD. The CDR3 extends over 14 amino acids. Trimming took off 6 bases at V and 3 bases at J, with 11 bases between the two ends. In the original workflow: Counts of nucleated cells, estimated from reference gene primer amplification, were obtained. The repertoire was sequenced with immunoSEQ multiplex PCR; TCRdb's copy has only in-frame clones and lacks some. V and J calls and clone size are copied from that table; D and trimming were computed from the DNA. The table has 30,000 to 35,000 clones, about 81% seen once. This TCR derives from a man aged 80 or over with acute or convalescent COVID-19. The sequencing input was peripheral blood. This chain links TRBV10-3 with TRBJ2-2; possibly TRBD2 for D (5 bases). CDR3 region: CAIRMLADTGELFF. CDR3 bases: TGTGCCATCAGGATGCTAGCCGACACCGGGGAGCTGTTTTTT.